This entry is about one T cell receptor (beta chain). This clone's antigen is unknown. Base qualities are not at hand, and no much larger clone is one base apart. This entry is derived from a study of vaccination and CD4 T cells after COVID-19 (dated by TCRdb to the early 2020s). Regarding the research as a whole: Every convalescent patient had a positive nasal swab PCR test for SARS-CoV-2, with mild disease in 9 or 10 patients and severe disease in one. Participants got two doses of the Pfizer-BioNTech BNT162b2 vaccine (n=8) or two doses of the Moderna mRNA-1273 vaccine (n=2). Control cultures received a CEFX viral epitope pool as the positive control, an HIV-1 Nef peptide pool as the negative control, or no peptide. Post-COVID blood samples were collected from convalescent patients a median of around 100 days after diagnosis, with a range of about 30 to 161 days. The convalescent cohort included six males and four females, with two Hispanic individuals, seven Caucasians, two Asians and one multiracial person. Post-vaccine blood samples were taken a median of about 70 days after the second vaccine dose, with a range of 14 to 241 days. The spike-specific CD4+ TCR repertoire was compared before and after mRNA vaccination in approximately ten COVID-19 convalescent patients and a handful of infection-naive healthy vaccine recipients. Overlapping spike peptide pools from SARS-CoV-2 and from the common cold coronaviruses HCoV-NL63, HCoV-OC43 and HCoV-229E were used as culture stimuli.

The receptor library was made with PCR. DNA from cultured CD4+ T cells was subjected to TCR sequencing with the Oncomine TCR Beta short-read assay at the Johns Hopkins FTIC core. Genomic DNA was extracted from the cultured CD4+ T cells with the QIAamp micro DNA kit. The Oncomine TCR Beta libraries from cultured CD4+ T cells were pooled using unique dual indexes and then sequenced on an Illumina iSeq 100. Turning to the authors' computational methods: Non-productive sequences were removed, and CDR3s that did not start with C, did not end with F or W, or were shorter than 7 amino acids were discarded. The MANAFEST web application was used to identify antigen-specific clonotypes by comparing peptide-stimulated wells against reference wells and other culture wells. To be called positive, a clone needed an FDR below 0.05, an odds ratio above 5, and a productive frequency above 0.1% in at least two of three replicate wells. A clonotype counted as cross-reactive if it showed significant expansion both in the SARS-CoV-2 spike wells and in at least one common cold coronavirus spike condition. Using R version 3.6.1, CDR3 homology was evaluated through Levenshtein distances (stringdist) along with unrooted phylogenetic trees (ape). Through fastp at Q25 and MiXCR, TCRdb rebuilt clones from the public reads, retaining in-frame beta chains. Every CDR3 protein is listed once, alongside the most common genes and DNA of its rows. None of the V and J calls come from the authors' own analysis; TCRdb made them. A total of about 18,000 distinct CDR3 sequences appear in this sample, about 45% of them only once. The ten largest clones represent over 7% of the sample.

Relative to germline, V is missing 0 bases and J is missing 7 bases, with 2 bases of the junction outside any gene match. The germline V gene provides CDR1 SGHRS and CDR2 YFSETQ. Measured from the cysteine to the phenylalanine, the CDR3 is 14 residues long. CDR3 DNA is the only sequence kept; it has 42 bases, read in frame from the first base. Interpreted using the paper, the treatment or condition label stands for: roughly 10-day PBMC culture with coronavirus spike peptide pools or control peptides (ViraFEST assay). The ViraFEST assay was used in the study, in which antigen-specific T cells were expanded with peptide pools and expanded clonotypes were subsequently identified by TCR sequencing. The positive SARS-CoV-2 PCR tests of the convalescent patients were dated from March to December 2020, before the Alpha, Beta and Delta variants emerged in the United States. Each well held 2.2 million or so PBMCs cultured in IMDM containing roughly 5.5% human AB serum and 9 to 10 IU/ml IL-2, with about 10 ug/ml peptide pools added. On days 3 and 7, half of the culture medium was replaced with fresh IL-2-containing medium. Once the cells had been in culture for around nine days, the EasySep CD4+ T cell isolation kit was used to isolate CD4+ T cells by negative selection. Ficoll-Paque Plus gradient centrifugation was used to isolate PBMCs from whole blood, and the isolated PBMCs were then either used fresh or cryopreserved at -140C. Culture conditions were generally each tested in triplicate wells.

General conclusions and limits of the study: An increase in the median number of SARS-CoV-2-reactive clonotypes from some 20 after infection to 35 to 40 after vaccination was observed, but the change was not found to be significant. Only a relatively small number of convalescent patients were included in the study, and early timepoints following natural infection were not analyzed. In convalescent patients, nearly all vaccine-specific clones (304 of 307) were found to be mono-reactive for SARS-CoV-2 spike rather than cross-reactive with common cold coronaviruses. Among the post-vaccine SARS-CoV-2-reactive clones in convalescent patients, a median around 85% showed up only after vaccination, which suggests vaccine-specific priming.

The receptor's source is a human donor who had recovered from COVID-19. Here the sequenced sample was CD4+ T cells from blood, cultured in vitro, taken after SARS-CoV-2 vaccination. The rearranged segments are TRBV5-1 and TRBJ2-1, with 9 central nucleotides matching TRBD2. The CDR3 amino acid sequence is: CASSLERGANEQFF. The DNA sequence reads TGCGCCAGCAGCTTGGAGCGGGGGGCGAATGAGCAGTTCTTC.